This T cell receptor beta chain came from a study of vaccination effects on CD4 cells after COVID-19 (dated by TCRdb to between 2020 and 2023). As for the study more broadly: Each participant got two doses of an mRNA SARS-CoV-2 vaccine, either BNT162b2 or mRNA-1273. The full study included ten to eleven COVID-19 convalescent patients and several SARS-CoV-2-naive healthy vaccine recipients. SARS-CoV-2 spike-specific CD4+ TCR repertoires from before and after mRNA vaccination were compared in COVID-19 convalescent patients and in infection-naive vaccine recipients. In the study, cultures from other donors were sequenced using the Oncomine TCR Beta short-read assay on an Illumina iSeq 100. Findings and caveats that apply to the study as a whole: Both infection-induced and vaccine-induced clones contracted markedly at late post-vaccination timepoints, which is consistent with waning T cell responses. Among healthy vaccine recipients, nearly all vaccine-induced clones were SARS-CoV-2 mono-reactive, and only 1 of 255 was cross-reactive with common cold coronaviruses. The study was limited by a small number of convalescent patients and lacked early post-infection timepoints.

Library preparation used the immunoSEQ multiplex PCR assay. DNA from the CD4+ T cells that had been cultured and isolated underwent TCR beta CDR3 sequencing. Under the source paper's analysis protocol: Non-productive TCR sequences were removed, reads were trimmed to the CDR3 region, and CDR3s of at least 7 amino acids were retained. The MANAFEST web app was used to identify antigen-specific clonotypes by comparing expansion in peptide wells with expansion in reference cultures. To count as positive, a clone had to show expansion at FDR<0.05 compared with the reference and with all other wells, an odds ratio above 5, and a frequency above 0.1% in two replicate wells. A clonotype was defined as cross-reactive if the clonotype was significantly expanded both in SARS-CoV-2 spike wells and in at least one common cold coronavirus spike condition. Levenshtein distance calculated with the stringdist R package was used to assess CDR3 similarity, and unrooted trees were constructed with ape in R 3.6.1. TCRdb provides this immuneACCESS table in a form limited to in-frame rearrangements. Some clones are lacking; in checked studies, under half of them reflect an unresolved V gene, and why the rest are absent is not known. From that table come the V and J calls and clone size; the DNA was used to work out D and trimming. Across this sample there are about 55,000 clones, with more than 60% seen only once. The ten largest clonotypes hold 15% to 20% of the sample.

A word on this clone: Its antigen specificity is not known. Base quality data are lacking; no much larger clone is found one base away.

V loses 0 bases of germline sequence and J loses 5 bases, and the interval between the two ends is 14 bases. There are 16 amino acids in the CDR3, from cysteine to phenylalanine inclusive. The CDR3 DNA has 48 bases and is translated from base 1. From a lookup of the germline V gene (reference sequence), CDR1 and CDR2 are MNHEY and SMNVEV. The ViraFEST assay stimulated PBMC with viral peptide pools and then used TCR sequencing to identify antigen-specific CD4+ T cell clonotypes by expansion. After around ten days of culture, CD4+ T cells were isolated with the EasySep CD4+ T cell isolation kit. Negative nucleocapsid antibody results before and after vaccination confirmed that the healthy vaccine recipients had no prior SARS-CoV-2 infection. Some 2 million PBMC per well were cultured with 9 to 10 ug/ml peptides in IMDM containing approximately 4.7% human AB serum, roughly 9.5 IU/ml IL-2 and gentamicin. Half of the culture medium was replaced with fresh IL-2-containing medium on days 3 and 7. Each peptide stimulation condition was cultured in triplicate wells unless otherwise noted. PBMC were separated from whole blood using Ficoll-Paque Plus gradient centrifugation and were then either cryopreserved at -140C or used fresh. The overlapping peptide pools covered the spike proteins of SARS-CoV-2 and of the common cold coronaviruses HCoV-NL63, HCoV-OC43 and HCoV-229E. The QIAamp micro DNA kit was used to extract genomic DNA from the cultured CD4+ T cells.

Sequencing was performed on CD4+ T cells from PBMCs cultured with SARS-CoV-2 spike peptides, taken before COVID-19 vaccination. The cell subset or site label of this sample denotes: SARS-CoV-2 spike overlapping peptide pool stimulation. This sequence originates from a human donor who received a COVID-19 vaccine. Here the chain combines TRBV27 and TRBJ1-5; TRBD1 could be the D gene, as 5 bases match. The CDR3 region has the sequence CASSLSSAGTHQPQHF. The nucleotides read TGTGCCAGCAGTTTATCGTCGGCAGGGACCCATCAGCCCCAGCATTTT.